These T cell receptor beta chains were read from a single sample in a study of regulatory T cells in long-lasting Graves disease. MiXCR was run by TCRdb on the multiplex PCR reads, yielding one entry per CDR3 protein. The table records approximately 540,000 distinct CDR3 sequences, about 12% of them present only once. The data also belong to a second study, concerning T cells in Graves' hyperthyroidism and ophthalmopathy.

The sample in question was peripheral blood mononuclear cells (PBMCs), obtained at new diagnosis, from a patient treated with antithyroid drugs. Receptors were obtained from a woman aged 25-40 years with Graves disease. The CDR3 runs from the conserved cysteine through the conserved F or W. A D gene is named only where the DNA matches it firmly. Part of the rows lack a size; the others show once, few, many or a class for expanded clones.

J: TRBJ2-1
size: -
D: -
V: TRBV29-1
DNA: TGCAGCGTTGGGCAGGGATCCTACAATGAGCAGTTCTTC
CDR3: CSVGQGSYNEQFF

J: TRBJ1-2
size: -
D: -
V: TRBV7-2
DNA: TGTGCCAGCAGACTCGGGACGGCGGGGGAGTTAGGCTACACCTTC
CDR3: CASRLGTAGELGYTF

J: TRBJ1-4
size: many
D: -
V: TRBV12-3/TRBV12-4
DNA: TGTGCCAGCAGTTTGGGGTACCGAGAACTGTTTTTT
CDR3: CASSLGYRELFF

J: TRBJ1-1
size: many
D: -
V: TRBV6-1
DNA: TGTGCCACCTTAAGGGGCGACACTGAAGCTTTCTTT
CDR3: CATLRGDTEAFF

J: TRBJ2-4
size: -
D: TRBD2
V: TRBV7-3
DNA: TGTGCCAGCAGCTTATGGGGCGGGAGTGACATTCAGTACTTC
CDR3: CASSLWGGSDIQYF

J: TRBJ2-7
size: many
D: -
V: TRBV2
DNA: TGTGCCAGCAGTATTAGCGTCTACGAGCAGTACTTC
CDR3: CASSISVYEQYF

J: TRBJ2-7
size: -
D: TRBD1
V: TRBV9
DNA: TGTGCCAGCAGCGTGGGACAGCGACCCGGCGAGCAGTACTTC
CDR3: CASSVGQRPGEQYF

J: TRBJ1-1
size: many
D: -
V: TRBV20-1
DNA: TGCAGTTCACCGGGGGAGGTGAACACTGAAGCTTTCTTT
CDR3: CSSPGEVNTEAFF

J: TRBJ2-7
size: few
D: TRBD1
V: TRBV4-2
DNA: TGTGCCAGCAGCCATCGCTCCGGGACAGGGGGCTACGAGCAGTACTTC
CDR3: CASSHRSGTGGYEQYF

J: TRBJ2-1
size: many
D: -
V: TRBV28
DNA: TGTGCCAGCAGGGGGCAGGATGTATGGAATGAGCAGTTCTTC
CDR3: CASRGQDVWNEQFF

J: TRBJ1-5
size: -
D: -
V: TRBV19
DNA: TGTGCCAGTAGTATATATCGGGGGCCAAGCAATCAGCCCCAGCATTTT
CDR3: CASSIYRGPSNQPQHF

J: TRBJ2-6
size: many
D: -
V: TRBV3-1
DNA: TGTGCCAGCAGCCAAGATAAGTATTATACCGGGGCCAACGTCCTGACTTTC
CDR3: CASSQDKYYTGANVLTF

J: TRBJ2-5
size: many
D: -
V: TRBV2
DNA: TGTGCCAGCAGTGTAGGTGGAGCTCCGAGGAAGACCCAGTACTTC
CDR3: CASSVGGAPRKTQYF

J: TRBJ2-1
size: many
D: TRBD1
V: TRBV29-1
DNA: TGCAGCGTGGACAGGGTTCGGGAGCAGTTCTTC
CDR3: CSVDRVREQFF

J: TRBJ1-6
size: many
D: -
V: TRBV11-2
DNA: TGTGCCAGCAGCTTCGCCCCCGCAGGACAGCAAAATTCACCCCTCCACTTT
CDR3: CASSFAPAGQQNSPLHF

J: TRBJ2-5
size: -
D: -
V: TRBV6-5
DNA: TGTGCCAGCAGTTCCGGGACAACGGAGGGAAAAGAGACCCAGTACTTC
CDR3: CASSSGTTEGKETQYF

J: TRBJ1-1
size: -
D: -
V: TRBV19
DNA: TGTGTCAGTAAGAGGGACCCTCAGGGCACTGAAGCTTTCTTT
CDR3: CVSKRDPQGTEAFF

J: TRBJ2-5
size: many
D: -
V: TRBV3-1
DNA: TGTGCCAGCAGCCAAGACGGAGGGGAGACCCAGTACTTC
CDR3: CASSQDGGETQYF

J: TRBJ2-1
size: many
D: TRBD2
V: TRBV6-1
DNA: TGTGCCACCTCGAGCGGGAGATACAATGAGCAGTTCTTC
CDR3: CATSSGRYNEQFF

J: TRBJ2-7
size: many
D: TRBD2
V: TRBV29-1
DNA: TGCAGCGTTGGGGGACTAGCGGGAGGGTCTGCAACCTACGAGCAGTACTTC
CDR3: CSVGGLAGGSATYEQYF

J: TRBJ1-1
size: many
D: -
V: TRBV7-2
DNA: TGTGCCAGCAGCGTATTTGGCGCAGGGTTTCTCACTGAAGCTTTCTTT
CDR3: CASSVFGAGFLTEAFF

J: TRBJ2-1
size: many
D: -
V: TRBV5-6
DNA: TGTGCCAGCAGCTTGGACTCCCCGGGCGATGAGCAGTTCTTC
CDR3: CASSLDSPGDEQFF

J: TRBJ2-1
size: few
D: TRBD2
V: TRBV20-1
DNA: TGCAGTGCTAGACGGCTAGCGGGACCAGATGAGCAGTTCTTC
CDR3: CSARRLAGPDEQFF

J: TRBJ1-1
size: many
D: -
V: TRBV20-1
DNA: TGCAGCCCCGGGAGGGGGAACACTGAAGCTTTCTTT
CDR3: CSPGRGNTEAFF

J: TRBJ2-3
size: -
D: -
V: TRBV19
DNA: TGTGCCAGTAGTATCGGCCGCGGCCGCTTAACAGATACGCAGTATTTT
CDR3: CASSIGRGRLTDTQYF

J: TRBJ2-7
size: many
D: -
V: TRBV9
DNA: TGTGCCAGCAGCGCCCGGTTGGCGTCCTACGAGCAGTACTTC
CDR3: CASSARLASYEQYF

J: TRBJ2-4
size: few
D: -
V: TRBV7-9
DNA: TGTGCCAGCAGCTTAAAGGGGCACCCGATTAGCGCAAACATTCAGTACTTC
CDR3: CASSLKGHPISANIQYF

J: TRBJ1-1
size: -
D: -
V: TRBV7-2
DNA: TGTGCCAGCAGCTTATCGCTCCCATTGAAGGGAGTGAACACTGAAGCTTTCTTT
CDR3: CASSLSLPLKGVNTEAFF

J: TRBJ2-5
size: -
D: -
V: TRBV7-9
DNA: TGTGCCAGCGGGGTATCTAGTGGAGAGACCCAGTACTTC
CDR3: CASGVSSGETQYF

J: TRBJ1-1
size: many
D: -
V: TRBV2
DNA: TGTGCCAGCAGAGGACAGCTATACACTGAAGCTTTCTTT
CDR3: CASRGQLYTEAFF

J: TRBJ2-7
size: many
D: -
V: TRBV2
DNA: TGTGCCAGCAGTGAAGCATTCGAGCAGTACTTC
CDR3: CASSEAFEQYF

J: TRBJ2-2
size: many
D: -
V: TRBV5-6
DNA: TGTGCCAGCAGGTTACTCCAAGGATTAACCGGGGAGCTGTTTTTT
CDR3: CASRLLQGLTGELFF

J: TRBJ2-5
size: many
D: -
V: TRBV20-1
DNA: TGCAGTGCCCTAGGACAATCCAAGGAGACCCAGTACTTC
CDR3: CSALGQSKETQYF

J: TRBJ2-3
size: -
D: -
V: TRBV4-1
DNA: TGCGCCAGCAGCCAAGATGCGGTCCGGACAAAACATTTTAGCACAGATACGCAGTATTTT
CDR3: CASSQDAVRTKHFSTDTQYF

J: TRBJ1-1
size: -
D: -
V: TRBV6-1
DNA: TGTGGCAGCAGGAGAAGGGTGCAGGACACTGAAGCTTTCTTT
CDR3: CGSRRRVQDTEAFF

J: TRBJ2-4
size: -
D: TRBD1
V: TRBV6-1
DNA: TGTGCCAGCAGTCTCGGGACAGGGGGCCTTGGGACCAAAAACATTCAGTACTTC
CDR3: CASSLGTGGLGTKNIQYF

J: TRBJ2-2
size: many
D: TRBD2
V: TRBV10-1
DNA: TGCGCCAGCAGTGAGTCAGCGGGAGGGACCGGGGAGCTGTTTTTT
CDR3: CASSESAGGTGELFF

J: TRBJ1-2
size: -
D: TRBD1
V: TRBV5-1
DNA: TGCGCCAGCAGTGCCGGGACAGGGGGGATCTATGGCTACACCTTC
CDR3: CASSAGTGGIYGYTF

J: TRBJ2-3
size: many
D: -
V: TRBV4-3
DNA: TGCGCCAGCAGCCAAGACGGAGTGGAGTTCACAGATACGCAGTATTTT
CDR3: CASSQDGVEFTDTQYF

J: TRBJ1-5
size: many
D: -
V: TRBV24-1
DNA: TGTGCCACCAGTGATGTCAATCAGCCCCAGCATTTT
CDR3: CATSDVNQPQHF

J: TRBJ1-1
size: many
D: -
V: TRBV7-3
DNA: TGTGCCAGCAGCTTCGTGATTAACACTGAAGCTTTCTTT
CDR3: CASSFVINTEAFF

J: TRBJ1-1
size: many
D: -
V: TRBV2
DNA: TGTGCCAGCAGTGAGCCTGTGGAGACGGGAGCTTTCTTT
CDR3: CASSEPVETGAFF

J: TRBJ2-1
size: many
D: -
V: TRBV11-2
DNA: TGTGCCAGCAGCTTAATGGGCTACAATGAGCAGTTCTTC
CDR3: CASSLMGYNEQFF

J: TRBJ1-1
size: many
D: -
V: TRBV6-1
DNA: TGTGCCAGCAGTATAAAGGGGAACACTGAAGCTTTCTTT
CDR3: CASSIKGNTEAFF

J: TRBJ1-4
size: -
D: -
V: TRBV5-1
DNA: TGCGCCAGCAGCTTGGCCCCCAGGACTAATGAAAAACTGTTTTTT
CDR3: CASSLAPRTNEKLFF